This is a list of T cell receptor beta chains from one sample in a study of T cell responses to AZD1222 COVID-19 vaccine. Clones were read by immunoSEQ multiplex PCR, and TCRdb kept only the in-frame ones, dropping some. The sample contains 130,000 to 150,000 clones, around 90% of which appear only once. Material: peripheral blood, obtained on day 0 of AZD1222 vaccination. All receptors come from an adult in good health. Each CDR3 is given with its conserved first and last residue. D genes are given only for firm matches. Clone size is stated in some rows and not others, as once, few, many or a class when expanded.

j_gene: TRBJ2-7
d_gene: .
abundance: once
v_gene: TRBV7-2
CDR3nt: TGTGCCAGCAGCTTTGAGGGTGACCCCATCTACGAGCAGTACTTC
CDR3aa: CASSFEGDPIYEQYF

j_gene: TRBJ1-5
d_gene: TRBD1
abundance: .
v_gene: TRBV7-8
CDR3nt: TGTGCCAGCAGCTTAGCGCTGAGGGGGCATCAGCCCCAGCATTTT
CDR3aa: CASSLALRGHQPQHF

j_gene: TRBJ2-7
d_gene: .
abundance: .
v_gene: TRBV21-1
CDR3nt: TGTGCCAGCAGCAAAGGACAGTCCTACGAGCAGTACTTC
CDR3aa: CASSKGQSYEQYF

j_gene: TRBJ2-1
d_gene: TRBD1
abundance: .
v_gene: TRBV4-1
CDR3nt: TGCGCCAGCAGGATGGGACAGGGGATCTACAATGAGCAGTTCTTC
CDR3aa: CASRMGQGIYNEQFF

j_gene: TRBJ1-1
d_gene: .
abundance: .
v_gene: TRBV2
CDR3nt: TGTGCCAGCAAACAGGAAACTGAAGCTTTCTTT
CDR3aa: CASKQETEAFF

j_gene: TRBJ1-5
d_gene: .
abundance: .
v_gene: TRBV6-2/TRBV6-3
CDR3nt: TGTGCCAGCAGTTTACTAGGGGGGACCGGGCAGCCCCAGCATTTT
CDR3aa: CASSLLGGTGQPQHF

j_gene: TRBJ1-1
d_gene: .
abundance: many
v_gene: TRBV7-9
CDR3nt: TGTGCCAGCAGCTCCGAGGGGTTGGGGTCTGAAGCTTTCTTT
CDR3aa: CASSSEGLGSEAFF

j_gene: TRBJ2-1
d_gene: .
abundance: .
v_gene: TRBV6-2/TRBV6-3
CDR3nt: TGTGCCAGCAGCCGACACCCCTACAATGAGCAGTTCTTC
CDR3aa: CASSRHPYNEQFF

j_gene: TRBJ1-2
d_gene: TRBD1
abundance: .
v_gene: TRBV6-5
CDR3nt: TGTGCCAGTACCAGGGGGTCTCATGTCTATGGCTACACCTTC
CDR3aa: CASTRGSHVYGYTF

j_gene: TRBJ1-2
d_gene: TRBD1
abundance: .
v_gene: TRBV27
CDR3nt: TGTGCCAGCAGTCAAAGACAGGGCGTCTATGGCTACACCTTC
CDR3aa: CASSQRQGVYGYTF

j_gene: TRBJ1-2
d_gene: .
abundance: .
v_gene: TRBV6-4
CDR3nt: TGTGCCAGCAGTGAGGGGGGATCTGGCTACACCTTC
CDR3aa: CASSEGGSGYTF

j_gene: TRBJ1-6
d_gene: TRBD1
abundance: .
v_gene: TRBV20-1
CDR3nt: TGCAGTGCTAGTCAGAGGTCGGACAGGGCCAATTCACCCCTCCACTTT
CDR3aa: CSASQRSDRANSPLHF

j_gene: TRBJ1-6
d_gene: .
abundance: once
v_gene: TRBV6-5
CDR3nt: TGTGCCAGCAGTTACGATAGGCCCTATAATTCACCCCTCCACTTT
CDR3aa: CASSYDRPYNSPLHF

j_gene: TRBJ1-3
d_gene: TRBD1
abundance: .
v_gene: TRBV5-4
CDR3nt: TGTGCCAGCAGCCGTACAGGGGCCTCTGGAAACACCATATATTTT
CDR3aa: CASSRTGASGNTIYF

j_gene: TRBJ1-2
d_gene: .
abundance: .
v_gene: TRBV3-1/TRBV3-2
CDR3nt: TGTGCCAGCAGCCAAGCGGCGGGAGCTAACTATGGCTACACCTTC
CDR3aa: CASSQAAGANYGYTF

j_gene: TRBJ2-3
d_gene: TRBD2
abundance: .
v_gene: TRBV4-2
CDR3nt: TGTGCCAGCAGCCAAGATCTGGCGGGAGGAACACCAGATACGCAGTATTTT
CDR3aa: CASSQDLAGGTPDTQYF

j_gene: TRBJ2-1
d_gene: .
abundance: .
v_gene: TRBV7-2
CDR3nt: TGTGCCAGCAATCCCTACAATGAGCAGTTCTTC
CDR3aa: CASNPYNEQFF

j_gene: TRBJ1-5
d_gene: .
abundance: .
v_gene: TRBV28
CDR3nt: TGTGCCAGCAGTTTATCCAACCGCAATCAGCCCCAGCATTTT
CDR3aa: CASSLSNRNQPQHF

j_gene: TRBJ1-6
d_gene: TRBD1
abundance: .
v_gene: TRBV19
CDR3nt: TGTGCCAGTACCGGGACAGGCTATGATTCACCCCTCCACTTT
CDR3aa: CASTGTGYDSPLHF

j_gene: TRBJ1-4
d_gene: .
abundance: .
v_gene: TRBV4-1
CDR3nt: TGCGCCAGCAGCCAAGACGACAGAAGCTCGTGGGAAAAACTGTTTTTT
CDR3aa: CASSQDDRSSWEKLFF

j_gene: TRBJ1-4
d_gene: .
abundance: .
v_gene: TRBV5-4
CDR3nt: TGTGCCAGTCGACCCCAACATGCAACTAATGAAAAACTGTTTTTT
CDR3aa: CASRPQHATNEKLFF

j_gene: TRBJ2-1
d_gene: .
abundance: .
v_gene: TRBV28
CDR3nt: TGTGCCAGCAGGGGAGTAGGGTCTTACAATGAGCAGTTCTTC
CDR3aa: CASRGVGSYNEQFF

j_gene: TRBJ2-1
d_gene: TRBD2
abundance: .
v_gene: TRBV19
CDR3nt: TGTGCCAGTAGTACCGAGACTAGCGGGAGATACAATGAGCAGTTCTTC
CDR3aa: CASSTETSGRYNEQFF

j_gene: TRBJ1-1
d_gene: .
abundance: .
v_gene: TRBV7-2
CDR3nt: TGTGCCAGCAGCTTAGGTTCGGGTGGCACTGAAGCTTTCTTT
CDR3aa: CASSLGSGGTEAFF

j_gene: TRBJ1-2
d_gene: .
abundance: once
v_gene: TRBV4-3
CDR3nt: TGCGCCAGCAGCCAAGATCATGGGGGCTACTATGGCTACACCTTC
CDR3aa: CASSQDHGGYYGYTF

j_gene: TRBJ2-1
d_gene: TRBD1
abundance: once
v_gene: TRBV2
CDR3nt: TGTGCCAGCACGTTTGACAGGGGCTTTCTCAATGAGCAGTTCTTC
CDR3aa: CASTFDRGFLNEQFF

j_gene: TRBJ1-5
d_gene: TRBD1
abundance: .
v_gene: TRBV23-1
CDR3nt: TGCGCCAGCAGTGGGGACAGGCCGAATCAGCCCCAGCATTTT
CDR3aa: CASSGDRPNQPQHF

j_gene: TRBJ2-1
d_gene: .
abundance: .
v_gene: TRBV7-2
CDR3nt: TGTGCCAGCAGCTTATCCCGGCACAATGAGCAGTTCTTC
CDR3aa: CASSLSRHNEQFF

j_gene: TRBJ2-7
d_gene: .
abundance: .
v_gene: TRBV28
CDR3nt: TGTGCCAGCAGTTTCACCCTCAGGGGGGCCTCCTACGAGCAGTACTTC
CDR3aa: CASSFTLRGASYEQYF

j_gene: TRBJ2-7
d_gene: .
abundance: .
v_gene: TRBV11-2
CDR3nt: TGTGCCAGCAGCTCCCGACCACAGCTTTACGAGCAGTACTTC
CDR3aa: CASSSRPQLYEQYF

j_gene: TRBJ1-1
d_gene: .
abundance: .
v_gene: TRBV6-1
CDR3nt: TGTGCCAGCAGTCAAGCGACACCGAACACTGAAGCTTTCTTT
CDR3aa: CASSQATPNTEAFF

j_gene: TRBJ2-1
d_gene: .
abundance: .
v_gene: TRBV27
CDR3nt: TGTGCCAGCAGTTTATCGCCCAATGAGCAGTTCTTC
CDR3aa: CASSLSPNEQFF

j_gene: TRBJ1-3
d_gene: .
abundance: .
v_gene: TRBV12-3/TRBV12-4
CDR3nt: TGTGCCAGCAGTTTAGCGCTAGGGAACACCATATATTTT
CDR3aa: CASSLALGNTIYF

j_gene: TRBJ1-3
d_gene: .
abundance: .
v_gene: TRBV15
CDR3nt: TGTGCCACCAGCAGAGGGGGATCAGGAAACACCATATATTTT
CDR3aa: CATSRGGSGNTIYF

j_gene: TRBJ1-1
d_gene: .
abundance: .
v_gene: TRBV15
CDR3nt: TGTGCCACCAGCAGAGATATCGGACCGAGCATGAACACTGAAGCTTTCTTT
CDR3aa: CATSRDIGPSMNTEAFF

j_gene: TRBJ1-1
d_gene: .
abundance: .
v_gene: TRBV29-1
CDR3nt: TGCAGCGTTTGGCTGGTATTCAGCGCTGAAGCTTTCTTT
CDR3aa: CSVWLVFSAEAFF

j_gene: TRBJ1-6
d_gene: TRBD1
abundance: .
v_gene: TRBV7-9
CDR3nt: TGTGCCAGCAGCTTAGTTACGTGGGACAGGGGGAACTCACCCCTCCACTTT
CDR3aa: CASSLVTWDRGNSPLHF

j_gene: TRBJ1-1
d_gene: .
abundance: .
v_gene: TRBV29-1
CDR3nt: TGCAGCGTTGAAAATGCAGGGTCGAGCACTGAAGCTTTCTTT
CDR3aa: CSVENAGSSTEAFF

j_gene: TRBJ1-4
d_gene: .
abundance: .
v_gene: TRBV6-5
CDR3nt: TGTGCCAGCAAGGGGTCCGGCTCAACTAATGAAAAACTGTTTTTT
CDR3aa: CASKGSGSTNEKLFF

j_gene: TRBJ2-7
d_gene: .
abundance: .
v_gene: TRBV5-4
CDR3nt: TGTGCCAGCAGCCTTGGACAGTACTACGAGCAGTACTTC
CDR3aa: CASSLGQYYEQYF

j_gene: TRBJ1-4
d_gene: TRBD1
abundance: .
v_gene: TRBV11-2
CDR3nt: TGTGCCAGCAGCCGTTCGTGGGGACAGGGGAATCGAAAACTGTTTTTT
CDR3aa: CASSRSWGQGNRKLFF

j_gene: TRBJ1-5
d_gene: .
abundance: .
v_gene: TRBV11-2
CDR3nt: TGTGCCAGCAGCCCGGGAGGAGGGCAGCCCCAGCATTTT
CDR3aa: CASSPGGGQPQHF

j_gene: TRBJ2-3
d_gene: .
abundance: .
v_gene: TRBV7-9
CDR3nt: TGTGCCAGCAGCTCCCTCCCCCGACAGAGCACAGATACGCAGTATTTT
CDR3aa: CASSSLPRQSTDTQYF